This TCR beta chain was sequenced for a study of Graves' ophthalmopathy and Graves' hyperthyroidism. Scientists amplified the TCR beta CDR3 regions from RNA transcripts. HTBI primers served in a first-round RT-PCR, which a second-round multiplex PCR followed. TCRdb independently ran MiXCR on the multiplex PCR reads; one entry per CDR3 protein. Of approximately 540,000 distinct CDR3 sequences detected, about 35% appear once; the ten largest clones hold about 4%. Hyperthyroidism was new, under 2 months, in patients aged 18 to 65. This TCR came from an adult man with Graves' hyperthyroidism. Sequencing was performed on peripheral blood or thyroid tissue (not recorded which).

This CDR3 is CASSFSGGGEKLFF. DNA of the CDR3: TGCGCCAGCAGCTTTTCAGGGGGTGGAGAAAAACTGTTTTTT. The chain recombines TRBV5-1 with TRBJ1-4; 7 nucleotides match TRBD1. J gave up 8 bases and V 2 bases, and 6 bases lay outside the gene matches. CDR3 size: 14 residues. Germline CDR1 reads SGHRS; CDR2 reads YFSETQ.